This T cell receptor (beta chain) was obtained from a study of blood T cell repertoires in COVID-19. Study-level information: Acute-phase and convalescent COVID-19 samples originated in the United States, Italy and Spain. PBMCs, B-cell-depleted T cells, or T cells provided the cDNA or gDNA that made up the material.

Germline CDR1 reads SGDLS; CDR2 reads YYNGEE. J gave up 8 bases and V 3 bases, and 1 base lay outside the gene matches. The CDR3 length is 12 residues. In the original workflow: The authors estimated nucleated cell counts from reference gene primer amplification. Sequencing was performed with immunoSEQ multiplex PCR; in TCRdb, only in-frame clones are kept and a portion is missing. The V and J calls and clone size were taken over from that table, and D and trimming were inferred from the DNA. The sample shows about 290,000 clones, around four fifths of them seen only once. The genes are TRBV9 and TRBJ2-1; TRBD1 agrees at 8 bases. The TCR was taken from a woman aged 45-65 years with active or convalescent COVID-19. Sequencing was performed on peripheral blood. The CDR3 loop is CASSADRDEQFF. In DNA, the CDR3 is TGTGCCAGCAGCGCGGACAGGGATGAGCAGTTCTTC.